The present TCR beta chain was sequenced within a study of cytomegalovirus exposure and HLA in healthy donors (dated by TCRdb to the late 2010s). Some background on the complete study: According to an earlier analysis of around 600 of the donors, 150 million to 200 million T cells yielded some 120 million unique TCR beta sequences and 276 Gb of sequence data. An early release covering approximately 600 HLA-typed donors comprised about 300 gigabases of sequencing data and around 86 million unique TCR sequences. Among the roughly 390 genotyped donors, more than 70% belonged to the genetic ancestry cluster associated with self-reported Caucasian donors. The study aimed to test whether signatures of past pathogen exposure could be identified by cataloging public T cell receptors. Using immunosequencing, the study profiled T cell repertoires from about 610 subjects and related those repertoires to cytomegalovirus serostatus. In addition to the first cohort of approximately 670 subjects, a separate validation cohort of 130 or so different subjects was used. The study combined high-throughput TCR immunosequencing, statistical association of individual TCRs with disease status, and machine learning to predict cytomegalovirus infection status. A later analysis re-analyzed previously published TCR beta repertoires from roughly 630 donors and added high-resolution HLA genotyping to study TCR occurrence patterns. Rather than using new phenotypic data, the later analysis identified candidate immune exposures from TCR beta sequences and from how often those sequences occurred across donors. To decide whether each TCR beta V gene segment behaved as functional or pseudogenic, an earlier analysis of nearly 600 of the donors relied on high-throughput TCR beta sequencing. Alongside the repertoire data, information on donor age, sex, ethnicity and CMV serostatus was compiled. In a later genetic analysis, genome-wide SNP genotypes for about three fifths of the 666 donors were used, and that subset was treated as a discovery cohort. All discovery cohort repertoires had been generated using a single sequencing platform. Both class I and class II loci were covered by HLA typing, at four-digit resolution. The number of typed donors differed by locus: about 629-640 for A, B, C, DRB1 and DQB1; approximately 540 for DQA1; some 590 for DPA1; and roughly 490 for DPB1. A handful of DR-DQ haplotypes were handled as single units for association and clustering because linkage in the cohort was strong. Among a few hundred genotyped donors of the cohort, an average of 235,054 unique TCR beta nucleotide sequences were sequenced per donor, approximately 20% of them non-productive. Study-level results and caveats: According to the authors, the approach could potentially be generalized to other disease states and immunological phenotypes. Several of the top co-occurrence clusters appeared to be linked to parvovirus B19, influenza, CMV and Epstein-Barr virus, according to a later analysis. In the study, around 150 TCR beta chains were listed as associated with cytomegalovirus. The sequencing pipeline was judged likely to have produced a cluster of highly shared sequence variants as a technical artifact. In this cohort, only TCR beta chains were sequenced, and detectable features were limited by the absence of alpha or paired-chain data. Correlated functional status among segregating V segments might reflect linkage disequilibrium, but an unknown experimental factor could not be ruled out. According to a later genetic analysis, donors in an Asian-associated ancestry cluster had fewer N-insertions in productive TCRs than the approximately 630-donor mean. Specific HLA alleles were associated with 18,000 or so TCR beta sequences at a false discovery rate of 0.05 in a later analysis. The classifier was reported to diagnose cytomegalovirus status with high specificity and sensitivity in both the original and validation cohorts. Some IMGT-functional V segments, including TRBV6-2 and TRBV6-3, could not be told apart with the 87-base-pair reads, so those segments were excluded. A further reported finding was that TCR beta sequences accurately predicted the HLA-A and HLA-B alleles for most subjects in the first cohort. The only immune exposure information available for the cohort was CMV serostatus. A later analysis found that TCR association rates varied across HLA loci, with DRB1 alleles showing the most associated TCRs and HLA-C alleles the fewest. Some 16 rarely observed V segments, including chromosome 9 orphons, were excluded from the earlier analysis of several hundred of the donors because counts were too low. Compared with equally common non-associated chains, HLA-associated TCR beta chains in a later analysis were more clonally expanded and had lower generation probabilities. In a later genetic analysis, a missense DCLRE1C variant was associated with V-gene and J-gene trimming of TCR beta chains, and the association was replicated in an independent cohort. Because some donors lacked HLA typing at each locus, the association tests relied only on the typed subset. Sequencing depth was assumed to be roughly uniform across donors in the presence/absence analyses, though that assumption may not hold. Across donors, most TCR sequences were observed very rarely, whereas some public TCRs were present in many individuals. A few of the identified cytomegalovirus-associated TCR beta chains were confirmed in vitro to be specific for cytomegalovirus antigens. Assigning TCR associations to individual alleles was difficult when HLA alleles, especially DR and DQ, strongly co-occurred. Most CMV-associated TCR beta chains appeared to be HLA-restricted in a later analysis, and the HLA associations seemed to be driven largely by CMV exposure. In an earlier analysis of roughly 560 of the donors, most TCR beta V segments were observed in productive rearrangements about 87% or about 30% of the time, broadly matching IMGT annotations.

Library creation used the immunoSEQ multiplex PCR assay. For the multiplex PCR, a mixture combining 60 forward primers for TCR Vbeta segments and 13 reverse primers for TCR Jbeta segments was used. A multiplex PCR assay on genomic DNA amplified the CDR3 region of rearranged TCR beta genes. The Illumina HiSeq System was used to sequence the amplified TCR beta libraries as 87-base-pair reads. On the authors' methods: Across the roughly 600 repertoires, a later analysis counted about 81 million unique TCR beta chains, around 10 million of which were shared by at least two donors. Raw reads were error-corrected and collapsed into unique sequences by a nearest-neighbor algorithm in which closely related sequences were merged to remove PCR and sequencing errors. V, D and J gene segments were assigned by aligning CDR3 sequences to IMGT reference sequences. Each retained sequence needed at least a six-nucleotide match to both a V gene segment and a J gene segment. A rearrangement counted as productive if the CDR3 had no stop codons and remained in frame with V and J, and every other rearrangement counted as non-productive. CDR3 was defined according to IMGT convention as the region running from the second conserved V-encoded cysteine to the conserved J-encoded phenylalanine. The earlier analysis of about 620 of the donors excluded sequences that lacked an unambiguous match to a single V gene segment. An earlier analysis of fewer than 750 of the donors called V segments functional above 56.7% productive rearrangements and segregating when the between-donor standard deviation exceeded 5%. A statistical classification framework was developed to diagnose cytomegalovirus status using the catalog of TCR beta chain sequences. In a later analysis, TCR nucleotide sequences were compared against IMGT/GENE-DB human TR gene sequences so that V and J genes could be assigned. The TCRdist pipeline was used in a later analysis to assign CDR3 sequences and most-parsimonious VDJ recombination scenarios. In a later analysis, each TCR beta chain was defined by its CDR3 amino acid sequence together with its V-gene family, and reads lacking a unique V-gene family were excluded. A later analysis removed 592 highly shared, low-generation-probability nucleotide sequences to deal with suspected cross-contamination and a sequencing artifact. For each public chain, a later analysis derived a clonal expansion index from normalized ranks of inferred template counts within each repertoire. In a later analysis, generation probabilities were computed using a VDJ recombination model fitted to out-of-frame rearrangements, and the results were checked against IGoR. In a later analysis, hypergeometric tests were used to score TCR-TCR, TCR-HLA and TCR-CMV co-occurrence, with a repertoire-size bias correction applied to TCR pairs. In a later analysis, false discovery rates were estimated by permuting HLA or CMV assignments 20 times. In a later analysis, co-occurring TCRs were grouped with DBSCAN, and TCRdist sequence similarity was added when clustering was performed within HLA-allele-positive subsets. Co-occurrence clustering excluded repertoires with fewer than 30,000 or more than 120,000 public chains, plus five with anomalous nucleotide sharing. The immuneACCESS repertoire file appears here via TCRdb, limited to in-frame rearrangements. These files lack a portion of the clones; in checked studies, under half of the deficit traces to unresolved V genes, and the cause of the others is not known. V, J and clone size derive from that table, while D and trimming were established from the DNA sequence. The sample includes about 73,000 clones, with roughly two thirds observed a single time. The top ten hold 6.9% of the sample.

About this clone: The antigen it recognizes is unknown. Base qualities were left out, and no much larger clone turns up one base away.

Including cysteine and phenylalanine, the CDR3 has 15 amino acids. Just the 45-base CDR3 DNA is kept, in frame starting at base 1. CDR1 and CDR2 were assigned from the germline V gene as MNHNS and SASEGT. The V and J ends are trimmed by 5 bases and 3 bases, leaving 14 bases between them. The cohort comprised 670 or so healthy bone marrow donors. All cohort members were sampled while nominally healthy, although unrecorded immune exposures were likely present. The donor was CMV seropositive and belonged to the group of 250 to 300 seropositive cohort members. Every donor gave a peripheral blood sample, and the peripheral blood mononuclear cells from that sample were used for TCR beta sequencing. Genomic DNA was extracted from the blood cell samples with the Qiagen DNeasy Blood Extraction Kit.

Recombination linked TRBV6-1 to TRBJ1-5; TRBD1 is possibly the D segment (5 matching bases). The sequenced material came from PBMCs. This TCR was sampled from a woman in her forties or fifties in good health and CMV-seropositive. Here the CDR3 is given as CASSPRWGHNQPQHF. The sequenced DNA: TGTGCCAGCAGTCCCCGTTGGGGCCACAATCAGCCCCAGCATTTT.